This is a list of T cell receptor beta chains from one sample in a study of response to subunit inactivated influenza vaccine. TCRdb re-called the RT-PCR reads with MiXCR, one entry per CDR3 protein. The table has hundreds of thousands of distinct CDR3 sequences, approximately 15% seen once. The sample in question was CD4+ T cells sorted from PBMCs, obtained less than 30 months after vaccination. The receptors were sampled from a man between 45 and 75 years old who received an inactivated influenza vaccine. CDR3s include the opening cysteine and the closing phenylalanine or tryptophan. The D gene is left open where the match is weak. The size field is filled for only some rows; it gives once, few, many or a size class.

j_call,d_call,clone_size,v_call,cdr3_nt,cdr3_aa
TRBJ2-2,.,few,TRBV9,TGTGCCAGCAGCACGACAAAACAGGGAAACACCGGGGAGCTGTTTTTT,CASSTTKQGNTGELFF
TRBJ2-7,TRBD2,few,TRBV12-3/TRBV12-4,TGTGCCAGCCGGCGGGGGGCCGGCTACGAGCAGTACTTC,CASRRGAGYEQYF
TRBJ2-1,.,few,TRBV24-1,TGTGCCACCAGTGATTCAGGAGGGGGGCTTGGCAATGAGCAGTTCTTC,CATSDSGGGLGNEQFF
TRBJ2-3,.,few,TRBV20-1,TGCAGTGCTAGAGATCATAAAGCGGATTACACAGATACGCAGTATTTT,CSARDHKADYTDTQYF
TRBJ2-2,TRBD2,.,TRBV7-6,TGTGCCAGCAGGTTGACTAGCGGGTACACCGGGGAGCTGTTTTTT,CASRLTSGYTGELFF
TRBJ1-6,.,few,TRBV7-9,TGTGCCAGCTCCAAGGAGGGGAAGGGTTCACCCCTCCACTTT,CASSKEGKGSPLHF
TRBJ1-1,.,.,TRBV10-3,TGTGCCTCCGTAGACCGGGGGAACACTGAAGCTTTCTTT,CASVDRGNTEAFF
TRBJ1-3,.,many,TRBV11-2,TGTGCCAGCAGCATTCCCCGAGGGCCGACCATATATTTT,CASSIPRGPTIYF
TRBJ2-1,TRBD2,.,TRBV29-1,TGCAGCGTTGACAAGCGGGGGGGTTCCAATGAGCAGTTCTTC,CSVDKRGGSNEQFF
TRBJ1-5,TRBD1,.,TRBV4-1,TGCGCCAGCAGCCCTACCGGACAGGGAGTAAATCAGCCCCAGCATTTT,CASSPTGQGVNQPQHF
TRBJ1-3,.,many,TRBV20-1,TGCAGTGCTAGGGGGGACGTAGTGGCCGGAAACACCATATATTTT,CSARGDVVAGNTIYF
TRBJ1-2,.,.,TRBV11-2,TGTGCCAGCAGCTTATATTTCGCCCAGGGTAGCTATGGCTACACCTTC,CASSLYFAQGSYGYTF
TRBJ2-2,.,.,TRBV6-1,TGTGCCAGCAGTGTGGTGTTCTCGGACACCGGGGAGCTGTTTTTT,CASSVVFSDTGELFF
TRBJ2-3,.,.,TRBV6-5,TGTGCCAGCAGTTACGGAGGAGGGGGCACAGATACGCAGTATTTT,CASSYGGGGTDTQYF
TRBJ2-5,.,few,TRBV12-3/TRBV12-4,TGTGCCAGCAGTCTACCTCCAAGTGAGACCCAGTACTTC,CASSLPPSETQYF
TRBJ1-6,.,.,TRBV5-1,TGCGCCAGCAGCTTGGGGGCAGGGGTCCATAATTCACCCCTCCACTTT,CASSLGAGVHNSPLHF
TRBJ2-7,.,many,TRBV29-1,TGCAGCGTTATCTATCGGGGGATTTACGAGCAGTACTTC,CSVIYRGIYEQYF
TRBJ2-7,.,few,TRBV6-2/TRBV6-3,TGTGCCAGCAGCCCCTTCGGGGGGCGGGAGCAGTACTTC,CASSPFGGREQYF
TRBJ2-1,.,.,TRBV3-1,TGTGCCAGCACCCACGAACGCGTCGGTGAGCAGTTCTTC,CASTHERVGEQFF
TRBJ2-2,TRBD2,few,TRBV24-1,TGTGCCACCAGTGAACTGACTAGCGGGAGTGGCGGGGAGCTGTTTTTT,CATSELTSGSGGELFF
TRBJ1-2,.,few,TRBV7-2,TGTGCCAGCAGCGTCCCTGCGCTTCATGGCTACACCTTC,CASSVPALHGYTF
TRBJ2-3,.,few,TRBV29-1,TGCAGCGTTGGGACGGGGATGGATACGCAGTATTTT,CSVGTGMDTQYF
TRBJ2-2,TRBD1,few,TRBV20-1,TGCAGTGCTAGTGGGGGACAGTCAGGGGGCGGGGAGCTGTTTTTT,CSASGGQSGGGELFF
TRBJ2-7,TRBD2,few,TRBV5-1,TGCGCCAGCAGCTTAGACCCTAGCGGGCGCGACGAGCAGTACTTC,CASSLDPSGRDEQYF
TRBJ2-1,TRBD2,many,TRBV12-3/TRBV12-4,TGTGCCAGCAGTTTAGAAGCGGGAGGGCCCAAACACAATGAGCAGTTCTTC,CASSLEAGGPKHNEQFF
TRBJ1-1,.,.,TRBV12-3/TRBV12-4,TGTGCCAGCAGCCTGGGGCAGGACCTTGAAGCTTTCTTT,CASSLGQDLEAFF
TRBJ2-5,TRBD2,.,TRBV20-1,TGCAGTGCTCTTACTTACGGGGGGACGCAAGAGACCCAGTACTTC,CSALTYGGTQETQYF
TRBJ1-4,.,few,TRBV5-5,TGTGCCAGCAGCCCCGGGACCGCTAGAAATGAAAAACTGTTTTTT,CASSPGTARNEKLFF
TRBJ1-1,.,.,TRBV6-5,TGTGCCAGCAGTTACGGGGCAGGAGTGAACACTGAAGCTTTCTTT,CASSYGAGVNTEAFF
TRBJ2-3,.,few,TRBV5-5,TGTGCCAGCAACCAATGGGTTGTGAGCAGTAGAGTAGCGCAGTATTTT,CASNQWVVSSRVAQYF
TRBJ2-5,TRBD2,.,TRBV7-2,TGTGCCAGCAGCCGAGTCGGGGGGGGGTATCAAGAGACCCAGTACTTC,CASSRVGGGYQETQYF
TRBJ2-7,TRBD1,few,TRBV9,TGTGCCAGCAGCGTAGCATCTGGCAGGGGGCTCGACGAGCAGTACTTC,CASSVASGRGLDEQYF
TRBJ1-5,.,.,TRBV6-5,TGTGCCAGCAGTTACTCGTATCCGAGTAATCAGCCCCAGCATTTT,CASSYSYPSNQPQHF
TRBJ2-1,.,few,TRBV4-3,TGCGCCAGCAGCCAAATGCGGTGGAGCTCCTACAATGAGCAGTTCTTC,CASSQMRWSSYNEQFF
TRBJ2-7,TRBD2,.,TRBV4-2,TGTGCCAGCAGCCAAGATGGGGGGACTAGTCTCTACGAGCAGTACTTC,CASSQDGGTSLYEQYF
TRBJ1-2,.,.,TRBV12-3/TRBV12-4,TGTGCCAGCAGTTTAGCACAAGTAGGGGATGGCTACACCTTC,CASSLAQVGDGYTF
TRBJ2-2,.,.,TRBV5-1,TGCGCCAGCAGTCTCGAGCCCTCCACCGGGGAGCTGTTTTTT,CASSLEPSTGELFF
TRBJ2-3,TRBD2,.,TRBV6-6,TGTGCCAGCAGTTATAGCCTAGCGGCCCATTTT,CASSYSLAAHF
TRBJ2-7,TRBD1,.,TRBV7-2,TGTGCCAGCAGCTTAGGCCCGACAGGGAGCCACGAGCAGTACTTC,CASSLGPTGSHEQYF
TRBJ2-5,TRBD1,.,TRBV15,TGTGCCACCAGCAGCAGGACAGGGGGCGCGGAGACCCAGTACTTC,CATSSRTGGAETQYF
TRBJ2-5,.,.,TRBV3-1,TGTGCCAGCAGCCGCGACCGTCGGTCCCAGTACTTC,CASSRDRRSQYF
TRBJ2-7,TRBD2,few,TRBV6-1,TGTGCCAGCTCTGGACTAGCGACATCCTACGAGCAGTACTTC,CASSGLATSYEQYF
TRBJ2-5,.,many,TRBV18,TGTGCCAGCTCACCACCGAAGCCCGGGAGCTCTCGACAAGAGACCCAGTACTTC,CASSPPKPGSSRQETQYF
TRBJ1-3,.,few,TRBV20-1,TGCAGTGCTAGAGATCCCGGTTTGGGGGCGACTGGAAACACCATATATTTT,CSARDPGLGATGNTIYF
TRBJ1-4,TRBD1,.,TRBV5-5,TGTGCCAGCAGAAAAACAGGGGGAACTAATGAAAAACTGTTTTTT,CASRKTGGTNEKLFF
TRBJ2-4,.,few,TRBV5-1,TGCGCCAGCAGCCCTACGGGACGGATAGCCAAAAACATTCAGTACTTC,CASSPTGRIAKNIQYF
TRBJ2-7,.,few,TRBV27,TGTGCCAGCAGTTTCTACCCCACAGATCTTTACGAGCAGTACTTC,CASSFYPTDLYEQYF
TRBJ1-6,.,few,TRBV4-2,TGTGCCAGCAGCCAAGATCTTGCGGGAAATTCACCCCTCCACTTT,CASSQDLAGNSPLHF
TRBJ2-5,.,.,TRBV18,TGTGCCAGCTCAACCCGACAGGCGATGTACTTC,CASSTRQAMYF
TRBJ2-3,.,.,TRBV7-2,TGTGCCAGCAGCTCGCCCACAGATACGCAGTATTTT,CASSSPTDTQYF
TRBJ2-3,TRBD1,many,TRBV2,TGTGCCAGCAGTGATAATCGGGGACAGGGCACAGATACGCAGTATTTT,CASSDNRGQGTDTQYF
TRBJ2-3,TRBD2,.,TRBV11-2,TGTGCCAGCAGCCCGATCGGGGCTAGCGGAACTCGGGGTGATACGCAGTATTTT,CASSPIGASGTRGDTQYF
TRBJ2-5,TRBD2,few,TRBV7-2,TGTGCCAGCAGCTCACTAGCGGGGGGGCTAAAAGAGACCCAGTACTTC,CASSSLAGGLKETQYF
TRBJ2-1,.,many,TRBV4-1,TGCGCCAGCAGCCGTAGAGGATTCGTGGACTTAGATGAGAATGAGCAGTTCTTC,CASSRRGFVDLDENEQFF
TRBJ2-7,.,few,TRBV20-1,TGCAGTGCTGCCCAGGGCAACGAGCAGTACTTC,CSAAQGNEQYF
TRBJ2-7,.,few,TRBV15,TGTGCCACCAGCACAGTTTACGGACGAGCACTCTCCTACGAGCAGTACTTC,CATSTVYGRALSYEQYF
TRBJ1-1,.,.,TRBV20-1,TGCAGTGCTAGAGTTACCATGAACACTGAAGCTTTCTTT,CSARVTMNTEAFF